A selection of T cell receptor beta chains follows, all from one sample in a study of vaccination effects on CD4 cells after COVID-19. TCRdb's table, derived via immunoSEQ multiplex PCR, lists solely in-frame clones and lacks some. The table has fewer than 25,000 clones, 72% seen once. Their specific antigens are unknown. The sequenced sample was CD4+ T cells from PBMCs cultured with HCoV-NL63 spike peptides, obtained after COVID-19 vaccination. The receptors come from a human donor who received a COVID-19 vaccine. Both conserved end residues are part of each CDR3. Each record gives: V gene, D gene, J gene, clone size, CDR3 protein, CDR3 DNA. The D gene is left open where the match is weak. Clone sizes are given selectively: once, few, many, or a class where the clone is expanded.

v_gene: TRBV21-1; d_gene: -; j_gene: TRBJ1-2; abundance: once; CDR3aa: CASSKLLPGGAYGYTF; CDR3nt: TGTGCCAGCAGCAAACTGCTCCCGGGGGGGGCCTATGGCTACACCTTC
v_gene: TRBV4-1; d_gene: -; j_gene: TRBJ1-5; abundance: once; CDR3aa: CASSPTARSNNQPQHF; CDR3nt: TGCGCCAGCAGCCCGACCGCCCGCAGTAACAATCAGCCCCAGCATTTT
v_gene: TRBV2; d_gene: TRBD2; j_gene: TRBJ2-1; abundance: -; CDR3aa: CASRKGLAGGTLNNEQFF; CDR3nt: TGTGCCAGCAGGAAGGGACTAGCGGGAGGAACCCTAAACAATGAGCAGTTCTTC
v_gene: TRBV4-2; d_gene: TRBD2; j_gene: TRBJ2-3; abundance: -; CDR3aa: CASTREWVAGGSGTDTQYF; CDR3nt: TGTGCCAGCACCCGTGAGTGGGTAGCGGGAGGGTCGGGCACAGATACGCAGTATTTT
v_gene: TRBV28; d_gene: -; j_gene: TRBJ2-7; abundance: -; CDR3aa: CASSFVSGSREQYF; CDR3nt: TGTGCCAGCAGTTTTGTGAGCGGTTCCCGAGAGCAGTACTTC
v_gene: TRBV3-1/TRBV3-2; d_gene: TRBD1; j_gene: TRBJ2-1; abundance: few; CDR3aa: CASSQDIRSGGQFF; CDR3nt: TGTGCCAGCAGCCAAGATATCAGGTCAGGGGGGCAGTTCTTC
v_gene: TRBV20-1; d_gene: -; j_gene: TRBJ2-7; abundance: -; CDR3aa: CSATSGHEQYF; CDR3nt: TGCAGTGCTACCTCAGGGCACGAGCAGTACTTC
v_gene: TRBV5-1; d_gene: -; j_gene: TRBJ2-7; abundance: -; CDR3aa: CASSLDVNEQYF; CDR3nt: TGCGCCAGCAGCCTGGATGTAAACGAGCAGTACTTC
v_gene: TRBV10-2; d_gene: -; j_gene: TRBJ1-5; abundance: -; CDR3aa: CASSGVGGQPQHF; CDR3nt: TGCGCCAGCAGTGGCGTGGGGGGTCAGCCCCAGCATTTT
v_gene: TRBV7-2; d_gene: TRBD1; j_gene: TRBJ1-6; abundance: -; CDR3aa: CASSPLSGSGGSGPLHF; CDR3nt: TGTGCCAGCAGCCCCCTGAGCGGGTCAGGGGGTTCTGGTCCCCTCCACTTT
v_gene: TRBV19; d_gene: -; j_gene: TRBJ2-1; abundance: once; CDR3aa: CASSRWAEQFF; CDR3nt: TGTGCCAGTAGTCGGTGGGCTGAGCAGTTCTTC
v_gene: TRBV2; d_gene: -; j_gene: TRBJ1-2; abundance: -; CDR3aa: CASSESPNYGYTF; CDR3nt: TGTGCCAGCAGTGAGAGCCCCAACTATGGCTACACCTTC
v_gene: TRBV18; d_gene: TRBD1; j_gene: TRBJ1-2; abundance: -; CDR3aa: CASSPVDRETGYTF; CDR3nt: TGTGCCAGCTCACCAGTGGACAGGGAAACTGGCTACACCTTC
v_gene: TRBV7-9; d_gene: -; j_gene: TRBJ2-5; abundance: -; CDR3aa: CASSFTAYQETQYF; CDR3nt: TGTGCCAGCAGCTTTACTGCGTACCAAGAGACCCAGTACTTC
v_gene: TRBV6-5; d_gene: -; j_gene: TRBJ1-5; abundance: -; CDR3aa: CASSYDGYQPQHF; CDR3nt: TGTGCCAGCAGTTATGATGGGTATCAGCCCCAGCATTTT
v_gene: TRBV6-5; d_gene: -; j_gene: TRBJ1-6; abundance: -; CDR3aa: CASRDHIPLHF; CDR3nt: TGTGCCAGTAGAGACCACATCCCCCTCCACTTT
v_gene: TRBV12-2; d_gene: -; j_gene: TRBJ2-5; abundance: -; CDR3aa: CASRFFHRPETQYF; CDR3nt: TGTGCAAGTCGCTTTTTTCACAGGCCAGAGACCCAGTACTTC
v_gene: TRBV5-6; d_gene: TRBD2; j_gene: TRBJ2-3; abundance: -; CDR3aa: CASSRLAGGRSDTQYF; CDR3nt: TGTGCCAGCAGCCGGCTAGCGGGGGGGCGGTCAGATACGCAGTATTTT
v_gene: TRBV30; d_gene: -; j_gene: TRBJ1-4; abundance: once; CDR3aa: CAWKRGPATNEKLFF; CDR3nt: TGTGCCTGGAAACGGGGCCCCGCAACTAATGAAAAACTGTTTTTT
v_gene: TRBV11-2; d_gene: TRBD2; j_gene: TRBJ2-5; abundance: -; CDR3aa: CASRPAGLRQETQYF; CDR3nt: TGTGCCAGCAGACCAGCGGGACTAAGGCAAGAGACCCAGTACTTC
v_gene: TRBV3-1/TRBV3-2; d_gene: TRBD2; j_gene: TRBJ2-1; abundance: -; CDR3aa: CASTQLAGAVEQFF; CDR3nt: TGTGCCTCCACTCAACTAGCGGGGGCCGTTGAGCAGTTCTTC
v_gene: TRBV12-5; d_gene: TRBD2; j_gene: TRBJ2-3; abundance: -; CDR3aa: CASKTSWNTDTQYF; CDR3nt: TGTGCTAGTAAGACTAGCTGGAACACAGATACGCAGTATTTT
v_gene: TRBV10-1; d_gene: -; j_gene: TRBJ1-2; abundance: few; CDR3aa: CASSEGFNYGYTF; CDR3nt: TGCGCCAGCAGTGAGGGATTTAACTATGGCTACACCTTC
v_gene: TRBV10-1; d_gene: TRBD2; j_gene: TRBJ2-1; abundance: -; CDR3aa: CASSARLAGDSYNEQFF; CDR3nt: TGCGCCAGCAGCGCCAGACTAGCGGGGGACTCCTACAATGAGCAGTTCTTC
v_gene: TRBV18; d_gene: -; j_gene: TRBJ2-5; abundance: once; CDR3aa: CASSPTQETQYF; CDR3nt: TGTGCCAGCTCACCAACCCAAGAGACCCAGTACTTC
v_gene: TRBV5-5; d_gene: TRBD1; j_gene: TRBJ2-1; abundance: -; CDR3aa: CASSSETGVNEQFF; CDR3nt: TGTGCCAGCAGCTCCGAAACAGGGGTAAATGAGCAGTTCTTC
v_gene: TRBV25-1; d_gene: TRBD1; j_gene: TRBJ2-3; abundance: once; CDR3aa: CASSKEQGVADTQYF; CDR3nt: TGTGCCAGCAGTAAAGAACAGGGGGTTGCAGATACGCAGTATTTT
v_gene: TRBV5-4; d_gene: TRBD1; j_gene: TRBJ1-6; abundance: -; CDR3aa: CASSFLEDRGDSPLHF; CDR3nt: TGTGCCAGCAGCTTCCTGGAGGACAGGGGCGATTCACCCCTCCACTTT
v_gene: TRBV5-1; d_gene: TRBD2; j_gene: TRBJ2-7; abundance: -; CDR3aa: CASSLWGLAGDSYEQYF; CDR3nt: TGCGCCAGCAGCTTATGGGGACTAGCGGGGGACTCCTACGAGCAGTACTTC
v_gene: TRBV24-1; d_gene: TRBD1; j_gene: TRBJ2-2; abundance: few; CDR3aa: CATSDFGDRAGELFF; CDR3nt: TGTGCCACCAGTGATTTCGGGGACAGGGCCGGGGAGCTGTTTTTT
v_gene: TRBV3-1/TRBV3-2; d_gene: -; j_gene: TRBJ2-7; abundance: few; CDR3aa: CASSQDFLARYEQYF; CDR3nt: TGTGCCAGCAGCCAAGATTTCTTGGCCAGGTACGAGCAGTACTTC
v_gene: TRBV19; d_gene: TRBD2; j_gene: TRBJ2-5; abundance: -; CDR3aa: CASSRTSGSLETQYF; CDR3nt: TGTGCCAGTAGTAGAACTAGCGGGAGTCTGGAGACCCAGTACTTC
v_gene: TRBV3-1/TRBV3-2; d_gene: TRBD1; j_gene: TRBJ1-1; abundance: -; CDR3aa: CASSHGTGVEAFF; CDR3nt: TGTGCCAGCAGCCATGGGACAGGGGTTGAAGCTTTCTTT
v_gene: TRBV5-1; d_gene: -; j_gene: TRBJ1-2; abundance: -; CDR3aa: CASSRDRNGYTF; CDR3nt: TGCGCCAGCTCCCGAGACAGAAATGGCTACACCTTC
v_gene: TRBV27; d_gene: -; j_gene: TRBJ2-7; abundance: -; CDR3aa: CATGLAYEQYF; CDR3nt: TGTGCCACAGGGCTTGCCTACGAGCAGTACTTC
v_gene: TRBV6-2/TRBV6-3; d_gene: TRBD2; j_gene: TRBJ2-7; abundance: -; CDR3aa: CASSPYSGSYEQYF; CDR3nt: TGTGCCAGCAGTCCCTATAGCGGGTCCTACGAGCAGTACTTC
v_gene: TRBV2; d_gene: TRBD1; j_gene: TRBJ2-7; abundance: -; CDR3aa: CASSGDSWEQYF; CDR3nt: TGTGCCAGCAGTGGGGACAGCTGGGAGCAGTACTTC
v_gene: TRBV3-1/TRBV3-2; d_gene: -; j_gene: TRBJ2-3; abundance: once; CDR3aa: CASSQDSGGLRDTQYF; CDR3nt: TGTGCCAGCAGCCAAGATTCAGGGGGGCTGAGAGATACGCAGTATTTT
v_gene: TRBV27; d_gene: -; j_gene: TRBJ1-3; abundance: few; CDR3aa: CASRGNSGNTIYF; CDR3nt: TGTGCCAGCAGGGGCAACTCTGGAAACACCATATATTTT
v_gene: TRBV11-2; d_gene: -; j_gene: TRBJ1-1; abundance: -; CDR3aa: CASSLRTWDGGTEAFF; CDR3nt: TGTGCCAGCAGCTTAAGGACCTGGGACGGCGGCACTGAAGCTTTCTTT
v_gene: TRBV5-1; d_gene: TRBD1; j_gene: TRBJ2-2; abundance: -; CDR3aa: CATHRGPTGELFF; CDR3nt: TGCGCCACCCACAGGGGGCCCACCGGGGAGCTGTTTTTT
v_gene: TRBV19; d_gene: -; j_gene: TRBJ1-5; abundance: -; CDR3aa: CASGRRISGQPQHF; CDR3nt: TGTGCCAGTGGCCGCCGGATTTCAGGGCAGCCCCAGCATTTT
v_gene: TRBV4-1; d_gene: TRBD2; j_gene: TRBJ2-2; abundance: -; CDR3aa: CASSIRTSGLLTGELFF; CDR3nt: TGCGCCAGCAGCATCCGGACTAGCGGCCTTTTGACCGGGGAGCTGTTTTTT
v_gene: TRBV5-4; d_gene: -; j_gene: TRBJ2-5; abundance: -; CDR3aa: CASSGGPNGVETQYF; CDR3nt: TGTGCCAGCAGTGGCGGTCCGAACGGGGTTGAGACCCAGTACTTC
v_gene: TRBV24-1; d_gene: -; j_gene: TRBJ2-1; abundance: -; CDR3aa: CATSDPGPGLYNEQFF; CDR3nt: TGTGCCACCAGTGATCCCGGACCGGGACTCTACAATGAGCAGTTCTTC